These 18 T cell receptor beta chains originate from one sample sequenced in a study of cytomegalovirus exposure and HLA in healthy donors. The primer mix had 60 Vbeta and 13 Jbeta primers. Repertoires were generated with immunoSEQ multiplex PCR, while TCRdb's copy carries only in-frame clones and drops some. The sample includes about 160,000 clones, approximately 78% seen only once; the top ten take more than 8%. The sample was PBMCs. The source is a male donor in good health and CMV-seropositive.

Here the CDR3 DNA reads TGCGCCAGCAGCTTGGAGGGGGCCAGTACTCCTGAAGCTTTCTTT. Protein sequence: CASSLEGASTPEAFF. The chain has TRBV5-1 and TRBJ1-1, with 7 bases lining up with TRBD1. V lost 0 bases and J lost 6; bases outside the gene matches: 8. Germline V gene sequence: CDR1 SGHRS, CDR2 YFSETQ. This CDR3 has 15 amino acids. The whole variable domain, filled in from reference TRBV5-1 and TRBJ1-1, reads KAGVTQTPRYLIKTRGQQVTLSCSPISGHRSVSWYQQTPGQGLQFLFEYFSETQRNKGNFPGRFSGRQFSNSRSEMNVSTLELGDSALYLCASSLEGASTPEAFFGQGTRLTVV.

The chain uses TRBV7-2 and TRBJ2-6; D is ambiguous. The CDR3 is made up of 18 amino acids. Trimming shortened V by 5 bases and J by 3 bases, and 20 bases separated the two germline ends. Germline V lookup: CDR1 SGHTA, CDR2 FQGNSA. CDR3 protein: CASSGRVRILGGANVLTF. The CDR3 DNA reads as TGTGCCAGCAGCGGGCGAGTCAGGATTTTGGGTGGGGCCAACGTCCTGACTTTC.

Only a few counts were recorded for this clone. The CDR3 loop reads CASSHGQGAAGYNEQFF. The DNA for the CDR3 is TGCGCCAGCAGTCATGGACAGGGGGCGGCCGGATACAATGAGCAGTTCTTC. V and J are TRBV10-1 and TRBJ2-1, with TRBD1 matching over 11 bases. J gave up 4 bases and V 5 bases, and 10 bases lay outside the gene matches. CDR3 length: 17 amino acids. The germline V gene has CDR1 WNHNN and CDR2 SYGVQD (reference sequence).

As concerns this clone: One end of the junction varies from germline; a read error may be responsible. V usage is TRBV27 and J usage is TRBJ2-6; perhaps TRBD2 as D (6 bases). From germline, CDR1 is MNHEY and CDR2 SMNVEV (reference sequence). The CDR3 loop spans 13 amino acids. The CDR3: CATSPAGGNGLTF. The CDR3, as DNA: TGTGCCACCTCCCCCGCTGGGGGGAACGGCCTGACTTTC.

The chain uses TRBV19 and TRBJ2-7; possibly TRBD1 for D (6 bases). Per germline, CDR1 LNHDA and CDR2 SQIVND (reference sequence). Trimming shortened V by 3 bases and J by 6 bases, and 12 bases separated the two germline ends. The CDR3 has 13 residues. This CDR3 is CASSIQGPCEQYF. In DNA form, the CDR3 reads TGTGCCAGTAGTATCCAGGGGCCCTGCGAGCAGTACTTC.

Regarding this clone: Within the sample, other DNA sequences also encode this same CDR3. The rearrangement uses TRBV27 and TRBJ2-1, with D possibly matching TRBD2 (5 bases). The CDR3 is 13 residues long. Germline-derived CDR1 and CDR2 are MNHEY and SMNVEV (reference sequence). V was shortened by 5 bases and J by 0 bases, with 5 bases between the two germline ends. This CDR3 is CASSRDSYNEQFF. CDR3 DNA sequence: TGTGCCAGCAGTCGGGACTCCTACAATGAGCAGTTCTTC.

The chain uses TRBV4-3 and TRBJ1-4; weak D call: TRBD1 (6 bases). Per germline, CDR1 LGHNA and CDR2 YSLEER. CDR3 size: 14 residues. V shed 4 bases and J shed 8 bases, with 14 bases lying between them. The CDR3 region has the DNA TGCGCCAGCAGCCCAGCGAGGGGGATCGAAAAACTGTTTTTT. Translation: CASSPARGIEKLFF.

The rearrangement links TRBV7-2 to TRBJ1-5; 10 bases match TRBD1. Germline V gene sequence: CDR1 SGHTA, CDR2 FQGNSA. Losses at the gene ends were 5 bases for V and 6 bases for J; bases not matched to a gene: 13. This CDR3 is built from 17 residues. The CDR3, as DNA: TGTGCCAGCAGCGCCGGGACAGGGGCATTAATTAGTCAGCCCCAGCATTTT. The encoded protein is CASSAGTGALISQPQHF.

The rearrangement uses TRBV29-1 and TRBJ1-2; 9 bases line up with TRBD1. CDR3 length: 13 residues. Germline trimming cut 6 bases from V and 5 bases from J; bases unmatched to any gene: 7. Germline assignment: CDR1 SQVTM and CDR2 ANQGSEA. The CDR3: CSVLRQGGYGYTF. CDR3 DNA: TGCAGCGTGCTTAGACAGGGGGGTTATGGCTACACCTTC. Together with reference TRBV29-1 and TRBJ1-2, the CDR3 gives the full variable domain: SAVISQKPSRDICQRGTSLTIQCQVDSQVTMMFWYRQQPGQSLTLIATANQGSEATYESGFVIDKFPISRPNLTFSTLTVSNMSPEDSSIYLCSVLRQGGYGYTFGSGTRLTVV.

This clone was counted between two and nine times. V usage is TRBV6-6 and J usage is TRBJ2-1; no definite D call. CDR3 length equals 13 residues. Trimming stripped 0 bases from V and 9 bases from J, with 9 bases between. CDR1 is MNHNY, CDR2 SVGAGI, per germline (reference sequence). CDR3 loop: CASSYSIGGEQFF. The DNA for the CDR3 is TGTGCCAGCAGTTACTCGATTGGCGGTGAGCAGTTCTTC.

The chain uses TRBV7-8 and TRBJ2-6, with D possibly being TRBD1 (6 bases). V was cut by 10 bases and J by 0 bases, with 22 bases left in between. Germline assignment: CDR1 SGHVS and CDR2 FQNEAQ. This CDR3 spans 18 amino acids. The CDR3 loop is CAIQGNKVANSGANVLTF. The CDR3 coding sequence is TGTGCCATTCAGGGGAATAAAGTCGCGAACTCTGGGGCCAACGTCCTGACTTTC.

As for this clone: The same CDR3 is also encoded by other DNA sequences in this sample. The V gene is TRBV6-5, the J gene TRBJ1-2; D gene uncertain. The CDR3 is 13 residues long. Germline CDR1 reads MNHEY; CDR2 reads SVGAGI. V was clipped by 2 bases and J by 8 bases, with 12 bases between them. CDR3: CASSYDVQWGYTF. The CDR3 nucleotides are TGTGCCAGCAGTTACGATGTACAGTGGGGCTACACCTTC.

The chain couples TRBV11-2 to TRBJ2-1; no reliable D call. The CDR3 is 14 amino acids. Germline V gene data show CDR1 as SGHAT and CDR2 as FQNNGV. Trimming removed 0 bases from V and 1 base from J, with 4 bases in between. The CDR3 coding sequence is TGTGCCAGCAGCTTAGATACTTCCTACAATGAGCAGTTCTTC. Protein sequence: CASSLDTSYNEQFF.

The chain uses TRBV5-1 and TRBJ1-1, with no clear D. Trimming stripped 0 bases from V and 1 base from J, with 7 bases between. There are 14 residues in the CDR3. CDR1 SGHRS and CDR2 YFSETQ come from the germline V gene. This chain's CDR3 is CASSLVAGNTEAFF. The CDR3 DNA reads as TGCGCCAGCAGCTTGGTTGCAGGGAACACTGAAGCTTTCTTT.

The rearrangement links TRBV28 to TRBJ2-5, with a possible D match to TRBD2 (7 bases). The last part of the DNA fits TRBJ2-7 better; the J call may be wrong. This CDR3 region has 14 residues. Per germline, CDR1 MDHEN and CDR2 SYDVKM. CDR3 amino acids: CASSLAGASDEQYF. For the CDR3, the DNA is TGTGCCAGCAGTTTAGCGGGGGCCTCAGACGAGCAGTACTTC.

The chain links TRBV7-8 to TRBJ2-1; 8 bases map to TRBD1. Losses at the gene ends were 5 bases for V and 10 bases for J; bases not matched to a gene: 13. The germline V gene has CDR1 SGHVS and CDR2 FQNEAQ. This CDR3 is 15 amino acids long. Here the CDR3 DNA reads TGTGCCAGCAGCCGAGAGGGGGGACAGGCGTGGGAGCAGTTCTTC. Protein sequence: CASSREGGQAWEQFF.

The chain combines TRBV10-3 with TRBJ2-7, with D possibly TRBD1 on 5 matching bases. This CDR3 spans 14 amino acids. Per germline, CDR1 ENHRY and CDR2 SYGVKD. V was clipped by 0 bases and J by 2 bases, with 8 bases between them. DNA for the CDR3: TGTGCCATCAGTGAGTCAGGGGTAGCCTACGAGCAGTACTTC. Translating gives CAISESGVAYEQYF.

V gene TRBV6-1 combines with J gene TRBJ1-1, with D uncertain. The germline CDR1 and CDR2 sequences are MNHNS and SASEGT. The length of the CDR3 is 14 residues. Trimming took 3 bases from V and 2 from J, leaving 10 bases between them. The CDR3 DNA sequence: TGTGCCAGCAGTGAGCCCGGTCTCAACACTGAAGCTTTCTTT. Translation gives CASSEPGLNTEAFF.